The clone carrying this T cell receptor (beta chain) appeared a single time. Profiling relied on immunoSEQ multiplex PCR, and the TCRdb table lists in-frame clones only, not all of them. The data hold a few hundred thousand clones, with over 80% observed a single time. The CDR3 runs 16 residues. Trimming at V came to 0 bases and at J to 0 bases, leaving 4 bases not matched to a gene. Germline values: CDR1 LNHNV, CDR2 YYDKDF (reference sequence). These data are taken from a study of blood T cell repertoires in COVID-19. Background on the study: T cells, B-cell-depleted T cells, or PBMCs supplied cDNA or gDNA.

Patients from Seattle were sampled longitudinally, starting during active infection. This sequence was found in a woman in her 70s with COVID-19, enrolled during active disease. The chain recombines TRBV15 with TRBJ1-1, with 7 positions matching TRBD1. The sample comprised peripheral blood. DNA of the CDR3: TGTGCCACCAGCAGAGAAGGGGGCAGCATGAACACTGAAGCTTTCTTT. As protein: CATSREGGSMNTEAFF.